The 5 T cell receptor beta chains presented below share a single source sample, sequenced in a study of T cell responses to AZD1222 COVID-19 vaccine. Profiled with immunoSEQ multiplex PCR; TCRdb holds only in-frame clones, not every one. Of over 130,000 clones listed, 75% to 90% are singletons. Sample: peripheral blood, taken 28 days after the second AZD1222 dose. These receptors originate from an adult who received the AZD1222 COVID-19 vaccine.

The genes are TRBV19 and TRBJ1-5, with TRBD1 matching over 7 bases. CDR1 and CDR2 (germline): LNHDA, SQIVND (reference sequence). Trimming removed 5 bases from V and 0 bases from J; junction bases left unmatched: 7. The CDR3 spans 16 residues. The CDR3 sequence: CASSAGTEYSNQPQHF. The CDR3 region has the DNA TGTGCCAGTAGTGCGGGGACAGAATATAGCAATCAGCCCCAGCATTTT. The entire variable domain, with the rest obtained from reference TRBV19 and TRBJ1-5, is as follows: DGGITQSPKYLFRKEGQNVTLSCEQNLNHDAMYWYRQDPGQGLRLIYYSQIVNDFQKGDIAEGYSVSREKKESFPLTVTSAQKNPTAFYLCASSAGTEYSNQPQHFGDGTRLSIL.

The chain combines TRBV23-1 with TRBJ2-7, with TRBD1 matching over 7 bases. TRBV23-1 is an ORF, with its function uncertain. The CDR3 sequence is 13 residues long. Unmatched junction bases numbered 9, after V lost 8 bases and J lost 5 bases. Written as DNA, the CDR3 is TGCGCCAGCTCGATCGACAGGGACCACGAGCAGTACGTC. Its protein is CASSIDRDHEQYV.

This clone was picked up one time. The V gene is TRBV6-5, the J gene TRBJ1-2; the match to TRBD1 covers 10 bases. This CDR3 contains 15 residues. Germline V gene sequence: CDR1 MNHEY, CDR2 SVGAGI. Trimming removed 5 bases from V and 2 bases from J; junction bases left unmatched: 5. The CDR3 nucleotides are TGTGCCAGCAGTACGACAGGGGGCGCAAACTATGGCTACACCTTC. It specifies CASSTTGGANYGYTF.

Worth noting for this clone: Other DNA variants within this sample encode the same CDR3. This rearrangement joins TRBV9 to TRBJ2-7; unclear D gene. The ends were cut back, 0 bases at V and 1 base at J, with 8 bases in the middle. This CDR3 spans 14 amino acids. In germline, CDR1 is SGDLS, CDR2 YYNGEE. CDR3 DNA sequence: TGTGCCAGCAGCGTAGGTGGCAGTTCCTACGAGCAGTACTTC. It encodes CASSVGGSSYEQYF.

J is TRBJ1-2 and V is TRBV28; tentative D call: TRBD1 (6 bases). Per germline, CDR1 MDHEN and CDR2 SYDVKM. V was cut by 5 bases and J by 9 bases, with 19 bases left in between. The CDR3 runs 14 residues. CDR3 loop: CASSTGPAGASYTF. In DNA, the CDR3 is TGTGCCAGCAGTACCGGGCCCGCGGGGGCAAGCTACACCTTC.